The 9 T cell receptor beta chains below all came from one sample that was sequenced in a study of glioma-infiltrating T cells. The iRepertoire nested amplicon-rescue multiplex PCR amplified TCR alpha and beta CDR3s from RNA. From the multiplex PCR reads, TCRdb called clonotypes with MiXCR, one entry per CDR3 protein. The table has roughly 350,000 distinct CDR3 sequences, about 40% seen once. Sequencing was done on a sample of glioma tissue, nonneoplastic brain tissue, or PBMCs (not recorded which). The receptors originated from a human donor with low-grade glioma or glioblastoma, undergoing nonglioma brain surgery, or in good health (not recorded which).

The table lists this clonotype with a few counts. The CDR3 coding sequence is TGTGCCAGCAGCTTTGACAGTATGAACACTGAAGCTTTCTTT. Its protein is CASSFDSMNTEAFF. The chain joins TRBV7-9 to TRBJ1-1; D possibly corresponds to TRBD1 (5 bases). Looked up from germline, CDR1 is SEHNR and CDR2 is FQNEAQ (reference sequence). Trimming stripped 3 bases from V and 0 bases from J, with 8 bases between. The CDR3 is 14 amino acids.

Concerning this clonotype: This clone may be a read error of a much larger clone one base away. The CDR3 carries no conserved terminal phenylalanine or tryptophan, so it likely arises from a read error. For the CDR3, the DNA is TGTGCCAGCAGTTGGCAAGGGAGCAATAGCAATCAGCCCCAGCATCTT. Protein product: CASSWQGSNSNQPQHL. The V call is TRBV27, the J call TRBJ1-5; D gene unclear. Germline assignment: CDR1 MNHEY and CDR2 SMNVEV (reference sequence). V was shortened by 4 bases and J by 0 bases, with 13 bases between the two germline ends. This CDR3 contains 16 residues.

The rearrangement links TRBV4-2 to TRBJ1-2; a weak D match, TRBD1 (5 bases). V gave up 3 bases and J gave up 4 bases, with 12 bases separating them. Germline CDR1 reads LGHNA; CDR2 reads YNFKEQ. The CDR3 totals 14 residues. The DNA of the CDR3 is TGTGCCAGCAGCCATGCAGGGAACCCCTATGGCTACACCTTC. Translated: CASSHAGNPYGYTF.

To note about this clonotype: Germline and junction disagree at one end, which may indicate a read error. The chain has TRBV20-1 and TRBJ1-2; D call uncertain. This CDR3 has 11 residues. Germline V CDR1 and CDR2: DFQATT, SNEGSKA (reference sequence). CDR3 in DNA: TGCAGTGCTATTGGGCGCGATGGCTACATCTTC. It yields the protein CSAIGRDGYIF.

The chain joins TRBV4-1 to TRBJ1-1; no firm D call. Germline V gene lookup returns CDR1 MGHRA and CDR2 YSYEKL. V was shortened by 1 base and J by 5 bases, with 14 bases between the two germline ends. The CDR3 has 15 residues. The CDR3 nucleotides are TGCGCCAGCAGCCAAGTACGGCTACCGAAAACTGAAGCTTTCTTT. Translating it yields CASSQVRLPKTEAFF.

The genes are TRBV5-1 and TRBJ1-1; D remains ambiguous. The CDR3 length is 14 residues. Germline V CDR1 and CDR2: SGHRS, YFSETQ. Trimming pared 0 bases from V and 7 bases from J, leaving 13 bases between. The CDR3 coding sequence is TGCGCCAGCAGCTTGGGTCTGGGATCTTATGAAGCTTTCTTT. This translates into CASSLGLGSYEAFF.

To note about this clonotype: A much bigger clone sits one base away, suggesting this may be a read error. The chain links TRBV28 to TRBJ2-1; 7 nucleotides align to TRBD2. The ends lost 6 bases at V and 3 bases at J; junction bases unmatched: 5. The germline V gene has CDR1 MDHEN and CDR2 SYDVKM. This CDR3 is 14 amino acids long. The CDR3 is CASRVGLRYNEQFF. DNA for the CDR3: TGTGCCAGCAGAGTGGGACTACGCTACAATGAGCAGTTCTTC.

In this sample, this clonotype turned up a few times. J is TRBJ1-2 and V is TRBV29-1; D call uncertain. CDR3 length: 13 amino acids. Germline-derived CDR1 and CDR2 are SQVTM and ANQGSEA. V was trimmed by 6 bases and J by 3 bases, leaving 14 bases between them. CDR3 region: CSVLDRADYGYTF. The CDR3 nucleotides read TGCAGCGTCTTGGACCGGGCCGACTATGGCTACACCTTC.

This clonotype was observed once. V is TRBV7-6 and J is TRBJ1-1; no definite D call. Germline lookup yields CDR1 SGHVS and CDR2 FNYEAQ. The CDR3 runs 13 residues. Between the trimmed V and J ends, which lost 2 bases and 4 bases, there was a span of 8 bases. CDR3 DNA: TGTGCCAGCAGCTTAAACAGAACCACTGAAGCTTTCTTT. Amino acids: CASSLNRTTEAFF.